A selection of T cell receptor beta chains follows, all from one sample in a study of T cells in Graves' hyperthyroidism and ophthalmopathy. TCRdb used MiXCR to reprocess the multiplex PCR reads, holding one entry per CDR3 protein. The sample has about 640,000 distinct CDR3 sequences; roughly 20% are singletons. Sample: blood. The receptors were sampled from a young man with Graves' ophthalmopathy. CDR3s include the opening cysteine and the closing phenylalanine or tryptophan. The D gene is left open where the match is weak. Clone size is shown for a subset of rows, as once, few, many or a class of expanded clone.

d_call: TRBD2
clone_size: -
j_call: TRBJ2-1
v_call: TRBV7-9
cdr3_nt: TGTGCCAGCAGCTCCAGACTAGCGGACTCCGTCAATGGGCAGTTCTTC
cdr3_aa: CASSSRLADSVNGQFF

d_call: TRBD1
clone_size: -
j_call: TRBJ2-7
v_call: TRBV20-1
cdr3_nt: TGCAGTGCACCTGGGACAGTTTTTTACGAGCAGTACTTC
cdr3_aa: CSAPGTVFYEQYF

d_call: TRBD1
clone_size: few
j_call: TRBJ1-5
v_call: TRBV6-1
cdr3_nt: TGTGCCAGCAGTACCGAGACAGGGAATCAGCCCCAGCATTTT
cdr3_aa: CASSTETGNQPQHF

d_call: -
clone_size: many
j_call: TRBJ2-3
v_call: TRBV7-6
cdr3_nt: TGTGCCAGCAGCTTAGGTCATCACACTAGCACAGATACGCAGTATTTT
cdr3_aa: CASSLGHHTSTDTQYF

d_call: -
clone_size: few
j_call: TRBJ2-1
v_call: TRBV28
cdr3_nt: TGTGCCAGCAGTCCCGAAATTCGGACATACATCGATGAGCAGTTCTTC
cdr3_aa: CASSPEIRTYIDEQFF

d_call: TRBD1
clone_size: few
j_call: TRBJ2-1
v_call: TRBV4-1
cdr3_nt: TGCGCCAGCAGGGACAGGGGCCCCTACAATGAGCAGTTCTTC
cdr3_aa: CASRDRGPYNEQFF

d_call: -
clone_size: -
j_call: TRBJ2-2
v_call: TRBV6-2/TRBV6-3
cdr3_nt: TGTGCCAGCAAAGGGACGGGCGACACCGGGGAGCTGTTTTTT
cdr3_aa: CASKGTGDTGELFF

d_call: TRBD1
clone_size: few
j_call: TRBJ2-7
v_call: TRBV28
cdr3_nt: TGTGCCAGCAGCCAAGCGGGGACAGGGCACTACGAGCAGTACTTC
cdr3_aa: CASSQAGTGHYEQYF

d_call: -
clone_size: -
j_call: TRBJ2-1
v_call: TRBV13
cdr3_nt: TGTGCCAGCAGCACCCGGACAGTATACAATGAGCAGTTCTTC
cdr3_aa: CASSTRTVYNEQFF

d_call: TRBD1
clone_size: -
j_call: TRBJ2-1
v_call: TRBV19
cdr3_nt: TGTGCCAGTCAAACCTCCGGGACAGGATACAATGAGCAGTTCTTC
cdr3_aa: CASQTSGTGYNEQFF

d_call: -
clone_size: -
j_call: TRBJ1-1
v_call: TRBV20-1
cdr3_nt: TGCAGTGCAAGCCCGGGGTATAACACTGAAGCTTTCTTT
cdr3_aa: CSASPGYNTEAFF

d_call: -
clone_size: -
j_call: TRBJ2-5
v_call: TRBV6-1
cdr3_nt: TGTGCCAGCAGTGAAGGGGGGCAGGGACAAGAGACCCAGTACTTC
cdr3_aa: CASSEGGQGQETQYF

d_call: -
clone_size: few
j_call: TRBJ2-3
v_call: TRBV19
cdr3_nt: TGTGCCAGTAGTATCAGTTCTGCCACAGATACGCAGTATTTT
cdr3_aa: CASSISSATDTQYF

d_call: TRBD2
clone_size: -
j_call: TRBJ2-1
v_call: TRBV5-1
cdr3_nt: TGCGCCAGCAGCTTAGAAACTAGCGGGAGCAGGGGTGAGCAGTTCTTC
cdr3_aa: CASSLETSGSRGEQFF

d_call: -
clone_size: once
j_call: TRBJ2-7
v_call: TRBV2
cdr3_nt: TGTGCCAGCAGTGAATGGCGGGGATACGAGCAGTACTTC
cdr3_aa: CASSEWRGYEQYF

d_call: -
clone_size: many
j_call: TRBJ1-5
v_call: TRBV27
cdr3_nt: TGTGCCAGCAGTCCCCGCACGAATAGCAATCAGCCCCAGCATTTT
cdr3_aa: CASSPRTNSNQPQHF

d_call: TRBD2
clone_size: many
j_call: TRBJ2-5
v_call: TRBV20-1
cdr3_nt: TGCAGTGCTCCAAGGGACTATCGGGAGACCCAGTACTTC
cdr3_aa: CSAPRDYRETQYF

d_call: -
clone_size: many
j_call: TRBJ2-5
v_call: TRBV11-2
cdr3_nt: TGTGCCAGCAGCTGGGGGTTAGGGGAGACCCAGTACTTC
cdr3_aa: CASSWGLGETQYF

d_call: TRBD2
clone_size: -
j_call: TRBJ2-3
v_call: TRBV7-9
cdr3_nt: TGTGCCAGCAGCCTTAGCGGGAGGGATCCGGGCACAGATACGCAGTATTTT
cdr3_aa: CASSLSGRDPGTDTQYF

d_call: TRBD1
clone_size: -
j_call: TRBJ2-7
v_call: TRBV6-2/TRBV6-3
cdr3_nt: TGTGCCAGCAGTGGCGAGAAGACAGGGTCGTACGAGCAGTACTTC
cdr3_aa: CASSGEKTGSYEQYF

d_call: TRBD1
clone_size: few
j_call: TRBJ1-1
v_call: TRBV7-3
cdr3_nt: TGTGCCAGCAGCTTAACGTCGAGGACAGGGATGATTGAAGCTTTCTTT
cdr3_aa: CASSLTSRTGMIEAFF

d_call: TRBD2
clone_size: many
j_call: TRBJ2-7
v_call: TRBV3-1
cdr3_nt: TGTGCCAGCAGCCGGACTAGCGGGAGGGCCTCCTACGAGCAGTACTTC
cdr3_aa: CASSRTSGRASYEQYF

d_call: -
clone_size: -
j_call: TRBJ1-1
v_call: TRBV5-5
cdr3_nt: TGTGCCAGCAGCCGGACGGATTTGAACACTGAAGCTTTCTTT
cdr3_aa: CASSRTDLNTEAFF

d_call: -
clone_size: -
j_call: TRBJ1-3
v_call: TRBV30
cdr3_nt: TGTGCCTGGAGTGTAAAGTTGGCAAACCAGGGATCTGGAAACACCATATATTTT
cdr3_aa: CAWSVKLANQGSGNTIYF

d_call: TRBD1
clone_size: few
j_call: TRBJ1-1
v_call: TRBV7-9
cdr3_nt: TGTGCCAGCAGCTACAATCCATCGACAGGGGAGAACACTGAAGCTTTCTTT
cdr3_aa: CASSYNPSTGENTEAFF

d_call: -
clone_size: many
j_call: TRBJ1-2
v_call: TRBV11-2
cdr3_nt: TGTGCCAGCAGCTTAAATTTCAGAGGGGCCTTCTATGGCTACACCTTC
cdr3_aa: CASSLNFRGAFYGYTF

d_call: -
clone_size: few
j_call: TRBJ2-4
v_call: TRBV20-1
cdr3_nt: TGCAGTGCTGGAAGAGTGAGGAAAAAAAACATTCAGTACTTC
cdr3_aa: CSAGRVRKKNIQYF

d_call: -
clone_size: -
j_call: TRBJ2-3
v_call: TRBV6-1
cdr3_nt: TGTGCCAGCGGGGGCGGTTGGGGAGGCACAGATACGCAGTATTTT
cdr3_aa: CASGGGWGGTDTQYF

d_call: -
clone_size: few
j_call: TRBJ1-4
v_call: TRBV4-2
cdr3_nt: TGTGCCAGCAGCCAAGGCGACAGACGTAATGAAAAACTGTTTTTT
cdr3_aa: CASSQGDRRNEKLFF

d_call: -
clone_size: few
j_call: TRBJ2-3
v_call: TRBV10-3
cdr3_nt: TGTGCCATCACCACCGGACAACGCACAGATACGCAGTATTTT
cdr3_aa: CAITTGQRTDTQYF

d_call: TRBD1
clone_size: many
j_call: TRBJ2-7
v_call: TRBV28
cdr3_nt: TGTGCCAGCAAGACAGGGGCCTCCTACGAGCAGTACTTC
cdr3_aa: CASKTGASYEQYF

d_call: TRBD1
clone_size: many
j_call: TRBJ1-1
v_call: TRBV18
cdr3_nt: TGTGCCAGCTCACCCACTATGACAGGGCAAGGTGAAGCTTTCTTT
cdr3_aa: CASSPTMTGQGEAFF

d_call: TRBD2
clone_size: few
j_call: TRBJ2-7
v_call: TRBV30
cdr3_nt: TGTGCCTGGAGCGAGGCCCCACTAGCGGGGTCCTACGAGCAGTACTTC
cdr3_aa: CAWSEAPLAGSYEQYF

d_call: -
clone_size: -
j_call: TRBJ2-3
v_call: TRBV6-2/TRBV6-3
cdr3_nt: TGTGCCAGCAGTTACTCGACCGTCGCAGATACGCAGTATTTT
cdr3_aa: CASSYSTVADTQYF

d_call: -
clone_size: few
j_call: TRBJ2-1
v_call: TRBV28
cdr3_nt: TGTGCCAGCAGACCGTGGGGCGGCAATGAGCAGTTCTTC
cdr3_aa: CASRPWGGNEQFF

d_call: TRBD2
clone_size: few
j_call: TRBJ2-1
v_call: TRBV13
cdr3_nt: TGTGCCAGCACCGACCGGGGGGAGAGTTCTCACTACAATGAGCAGTTCTTC
cdr3_aa: CASTDRGESSHYNEQFF

d_call: -
clone_size: -
j_call: TRBJ1-4
v_call: TRBV30
cdr3_nt: TGTGCCTGGAGCGAGAATGAAAAACTGTTTTTT
cdr3_aa: CAWSENEKLFF

d_call: -
clone_size: -
j_call: TRBJ1-1
v_call: TRBV10-3
cdr3_nt: TGTGCCATCAGTGAGAGGAGGCCGAACACTGAAGCTTTCTTT
cdr3_aa: CAISERRPNTEAFF

d_call: TRBD2
clone_size: many
j_call: TRBJ2-7
v_call: TRBV20-1
cdr3_nt: TGCAGTGCTAGAGAAAAGCGGGAGATTCCCGAGCAGTACTTC
cdr3_aa: CSAREKREIPEQYF

d_call: TRBD2
clone_size: many
j_call: TRBJ2-7
v_call: TRBV4-1
cdr3_nt: TGCGCCAGCAGCCAAGGGCTAGCGGACGAGCAGTACTTC
cdr3_aa: CASSQGLADEQYF

d_call: TRBD1
clone_size: few
j_call: TRBJ2-5
v_call: TRBV6-1
cdr3_nt: TGTGCCAGCAGGATGAACAGGGGAAAGTACTTC
cdr3_aa: CASRMNRGKYF

d_call: TRBD2
clone_size: few
j_call: TRBJ2-3
v_call: TRBV9
cdr3_nt: TGTGCCAGCAGCGCGAGAGCGGGAGGGGGCACAGATACGCAGTATTTT
cdr3_aa: CASSARAGGGTDTQYF

d_call: -
clone_size: many
j_call: TRBJ1-6
v_call: TRBV30
cdr3_nt: TGTGCCTGGTGGAGGGACGTCGGGGATTCACCCCTCCACTTT
cdr3_aa: CAWWRDVGDSPLHF